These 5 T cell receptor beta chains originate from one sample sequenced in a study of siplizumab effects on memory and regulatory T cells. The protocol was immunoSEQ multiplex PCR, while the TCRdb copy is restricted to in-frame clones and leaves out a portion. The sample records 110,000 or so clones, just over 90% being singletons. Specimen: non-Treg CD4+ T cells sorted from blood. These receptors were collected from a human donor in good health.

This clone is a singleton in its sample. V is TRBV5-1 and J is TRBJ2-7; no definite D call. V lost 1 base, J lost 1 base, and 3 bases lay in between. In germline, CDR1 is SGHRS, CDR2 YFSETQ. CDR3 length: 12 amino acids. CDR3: CASSLPSYEQYF. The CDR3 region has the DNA TGCGCCAGCAGCTTGCCATCCTACGAGCAGTACTTC.

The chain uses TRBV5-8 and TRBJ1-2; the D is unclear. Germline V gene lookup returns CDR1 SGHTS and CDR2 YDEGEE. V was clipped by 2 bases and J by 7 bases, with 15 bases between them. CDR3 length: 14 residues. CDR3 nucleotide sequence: TGTGCCAGCAGCTTCCTAATGTGGGCTGGTGGCTACACCTTC. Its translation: CASSFLMWAGGYTF.

The CDR3 loop reads CASSLMGAGELFF. The DNA of the CDR3 is TGTGCCAGCAGCTTGATGGGGGCCGGGGAGCTGTTTTTT. V is TRBV7-9 and J is TRBJ2-2; D is perhaps TRBD1 or TRBD2 (5 bases each). CDR3 length: 13 residues. V lost 3 bases to trimming and J lost 6 bases, with 8 bases between them. CDR1 is SEHNR, CDR2 FQNEAQ, per germline (reference sequence). The whole variable domain, remainder taken from reference TRBV7-9 and TRBJ2-2, is DTGVSQNPRHKITKRGQNVTFRCDPISEHNRLYWYRQTLGQGPEFLTYFQNEAQLEKSRLLSDRFSAERPKGSFSTLEIQRTEQGDSAMYLCASSLMGAGELFFGEGSRLTVL.

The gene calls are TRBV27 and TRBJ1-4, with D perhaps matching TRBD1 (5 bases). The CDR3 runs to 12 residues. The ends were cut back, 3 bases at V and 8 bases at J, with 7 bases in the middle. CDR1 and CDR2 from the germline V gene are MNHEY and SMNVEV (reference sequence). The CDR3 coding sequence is TGTGCCAGCAGTTTTGCAGGGGAAAAACTGTTTTTT. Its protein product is CASSFAGEKLFF.

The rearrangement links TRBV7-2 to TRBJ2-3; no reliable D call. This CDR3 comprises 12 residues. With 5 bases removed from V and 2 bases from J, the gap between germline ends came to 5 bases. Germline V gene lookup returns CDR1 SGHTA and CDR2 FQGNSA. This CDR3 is CASSVLTDTQYF. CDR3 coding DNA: TGTGCCAGCAGCGTCCTCACAGATACGCAGTATTTT.